Many counts were recorded for the clone carrying this TCR beta chain. MiXCR, applied by TCRdb to the RT-PCR reads, yields one record per CDR3 protein. The sample has approximately 720,000 distinct CDR3 sequences; about 14% are singletons. The source is a female donor in good health, serving as a healthy control. The sample was memory CD4+ T cells from blood.

CDR3 nucleotide sequence: TGTGCCAGCAGTTTATACAGGGACCCCTCCTACGAGCAGTACTTC. This gives the protein CASSLYRDPSYEQYF. The J gene is TRBJ2-7, the V gene TRBV12-3 or TRBV12-4, with D possibly matching TRBD1 (6 bases). The CDR3 length is 15 residues. V was shortened by 2 bases and J by 0 bases, with 11 bases between the two germline ends.